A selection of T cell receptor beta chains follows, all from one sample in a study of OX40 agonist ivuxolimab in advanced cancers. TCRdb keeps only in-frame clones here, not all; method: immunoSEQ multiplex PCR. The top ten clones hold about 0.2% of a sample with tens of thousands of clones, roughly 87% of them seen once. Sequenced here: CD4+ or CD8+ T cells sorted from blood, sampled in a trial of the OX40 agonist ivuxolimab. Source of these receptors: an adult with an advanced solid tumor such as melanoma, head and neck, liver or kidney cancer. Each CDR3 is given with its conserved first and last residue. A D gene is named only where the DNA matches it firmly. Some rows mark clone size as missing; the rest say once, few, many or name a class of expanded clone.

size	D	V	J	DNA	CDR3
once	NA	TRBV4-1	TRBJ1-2	TGCGCCAGCAGCCAATTAACAACAGCTAACTATGGCTACACCTTC	CASSQLTTANYGYTF
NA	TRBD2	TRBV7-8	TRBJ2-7	TGTGCCAGCAGCTTAGGTAGCGGGGGGTACGAGCAGTACTTC	CASSLGSGGYEQYF
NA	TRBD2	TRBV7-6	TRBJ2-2	TGTGCCAGCAGCTTGTCACTAGCGGGATCCGGCGGGGAGCTGTTTTTT	CASSLSLAGSGGELFF
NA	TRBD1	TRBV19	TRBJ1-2	TGTGCCAGTAGTTCCTCCACCTACAGGGGAACCTATGGCTACACCTTC	CASSSSTYRGTYGYTF
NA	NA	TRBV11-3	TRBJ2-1	TGTGCCAGCAGCAAAGAGTACAATGAGCAGTTCTTC	CASSKEYNEQFF
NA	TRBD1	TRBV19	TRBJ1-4	TGTGCCAGTAGTACAGCGGGACAGGGCAATGAAAAACTGTTTTTT	CASSTAGQGNEKLFF
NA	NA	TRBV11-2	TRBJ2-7	TGTGCCAGCAGCCGTGACTCAAACCGACTCGACGAGCAGTACTTC	CASSRDSNRLDEQYF
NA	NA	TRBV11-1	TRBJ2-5	TGTGCCAGCAGCTTAGACCGGGGGGCGGAGACCCAGTACTTC	CASSLDRGAETQYF
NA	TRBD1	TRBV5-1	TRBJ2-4	TGCGCCAGCAGCTTGGAGCCCGGGACAGGGAAAAACATTCAGTACTTC	CASSLEPGTGKNIQYF
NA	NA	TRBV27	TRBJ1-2	TGTGCCAGCAGTCCCCGCGGAGCGAAAGGCTACACCTTC	CASSPRGAKGYTF
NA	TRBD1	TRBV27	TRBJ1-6	TGTGCCAGCAGTGTCTCGACAGGGATTAATTCACCCCTCCACTTT	CASSVSTGINSPLHF
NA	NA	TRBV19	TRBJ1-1	TGTGCCAGTAGGATAGGACAGATGAACACTGAAGCTTTCTTT	CASRIGQMNTEAFF
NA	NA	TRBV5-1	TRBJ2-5	TGCGCCAGCAGCTTGGACGTGGAGACCCAGTACTTC	CASSLDVETQYF
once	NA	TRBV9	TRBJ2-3	TGTGCCAGCAGCGTCGACAGTCAGGCAGATACGCAGTATTTT	CASSVDSQADTQYF
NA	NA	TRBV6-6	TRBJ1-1	TGTGCCAGCAGTTACGTGGCAGGGAGGCGGACTGAAGCTTTCTTT	CASSYVAGRRTEAFF
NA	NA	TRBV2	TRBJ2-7	TGTGCCAGCAGTGGGAATACAGGGTCCTCCTACGAGCAGTACTTC	CASSGNTGSSYEQYF
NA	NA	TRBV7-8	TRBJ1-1	TGTGCCAGCAGCTTAGGCGGCACAGCCTTGTCCACTGAAGCTTTCTTT	CASSLGGTALSTEAFF
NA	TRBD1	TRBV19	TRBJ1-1	TGTGCCAGTAGTGAGCAGGACAGGGGGAAAGCTTTCTTT	CASSEQDRGKAFF
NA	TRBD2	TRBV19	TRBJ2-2	TGTGCCGTTCGGCGGGAGGTATGGACCGGGGAGCTGTTTTTT	CAVRREVWTGELFF
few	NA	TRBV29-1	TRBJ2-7	TGCAGCGCATACTCCTATCAAGAGCAGTACTTC	CSAYSYQEQYF
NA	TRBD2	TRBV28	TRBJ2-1	TGTGCCAGCAGTTCGGGACTAGCGGGAACCAATGAGCAGTTCTTC	CASSSGLAGTNEQFF
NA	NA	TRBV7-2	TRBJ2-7	TGTGCCAGCAGCTTACAGGGCGGGATGGGCGAGCAGTACTTC	CASSLQGGMGEQYF